Detailed here is one TCR beta chain. This entry belongs to a study of shared clonotypes between healthy human individuals. The genomic DNA of each subset was split evenly across several immunoSEQ plates. The data were produced by immunoSEQ multiplex PCR, yet TCRdb's version contains in-frame clones alone and is incomplete. The table lists 2 million to 2.5 million clones, roughly 95% of them singletons. Trimming shortened V by 3 bases and J by 2 bases, and 12 bases separated the two germline ends. CDR3 length: 15 amino acids. Germline-derived CDR1 and CDR2 are SNHLY and FYNNEI. CD4+ cells yielded CD45RA+ naive and CD45RA-negative memory subsets.

The specimen was naive CD4+ T cells sorted from blood. Subset in this sample: CD45RA+ positively selected. The genes are TRBV2 and TRBJ2-3; D remains unclear. This clonotype was obtained from a man between 18 and 35 years old in good health. For the CDR3, the DNA is TGTGCCAGCAGTGACGTAGTAGCTCTCACAGATACGCAGTATTTT. It yields the protein CASSDVVALTDTQYF.